A selection of T cell receptor beta chains follows, all from one sample in a study of OX40 agonist ivuxolimab in advanced cancers. Sequenced by immunoSEQ multiplex PCR; TCRdb stores in-frame clones only, minus some. The sample contains under 95,000 clones, roughly nine tenths of which appear only once. Sequencing used CD4+ or CD8+ T cells sorted from blood, obtained in a trial of the OX40 agonist ivuxolimab. All receptors come from an adult with an advanced solid tumor such as melanoma, head and neck, liver or kidney cancer. Both conserved end residues are part of each CDR3. Fields, in order: J gene, clone size, V gene, D gene, CDR3 DNA, CDR3 protein. D genes are given only for firm matches. Size is stated for part of the rows, as once, few or many counts, or as a class when the clone is expanded.

>TRBJ2-1|NA|TRBV29-1|NA
TGCAGCGTTGACAGGGTGACCTACAATGAGCAGTTCTTC
CSVDRVTYNEQFF
>TRBJ1-1|NA|TRBV27|NA
TGTGCCAGCAGTTTAAAGGCGACTCACACGAGGGTTGAAGCTTTCTTT
CASSLKATHTRVEAFF
>TRBJ1-2|NA|TRBV6-1|TRBD1
TGTGCCAGCAGTGCAGACAGGGTCGCCGGCTACACCTTC
CASSADRVAGYTF
>TRBJ1-6|NA|TRBV6-1|NA
TGTGCCAGCAGTGAGTGGGCAGTCGGGTATAATTCACCCCTCCACTTT
CASSEWAVGYNSPLHF
>TRBJ2-2|NA|TRBV7-8|NA
TGTGCCAGCAGCGTCATAGGCGTTCATGAGAACACCGGGGAGCTGTTTTTT
CASSVIGVHENTGELFF
>TRBJ2-2|NA|TRBV11-2|TRBD2
TGTGCCAGCAGCCTCTTTAGCGGGTACACCGGGGAGCTGTTTTTT
CASSLFSGYTGELFF
>TRBJ2-7|NA|TRBV4-1|NA
TGCGCCAGCAGCCATCGGAGCGAGCAGTACTTC
CASSHRSEQYF
>TRBJ2-7|once|TRBV6-1|NA
TGTGCCAGCAGTGAAAGTTACGGAAACGAGCAGTACTTC
CASSESYGNEQYF
>TRBJ2-5|once|TRBV4-1|NA
TGCGCCAGCAGCCAAGAGCCGGTTCCGGGGGAGACCCAGTACTTC
CASSQEPVPGETQYF
>TRBJ1-1|once|TRBV5-6|NA
TGTGCCAGCAGCTTGGCAGAAATGAACACTGAAGCTTTCTTT
CASSLAEMNTEAFF
>TRBJ1-1|NA|TRBV6-1|TRBD1
TGTGCCAGCAGTTTGACAGGGGAGGTTTCTGAAGCTTTCTTT
CASSLTGEVSEAFF
>TRBJ2-7|NA|TRBV7-9|TRBD1
TGTGCCAGCAGCCCACGGGGACAGAACTCCTACGAGCAGTACTTC
CASSPRGQNSYEQYF
>TRBJ2-7|NA|TRBV30|NA
TGTGCCTGGAAAGTGTTGGGGGCCAATTACGAGCAGTACTTC
CAWKVLGANYEQYF
>TRBJ1-1|NA|TRBV19|TRBD1
TGTGCCAGTAGTATAGGGACAGGGAACACTGAAGCTTTCTTT
CASSIGTGNTEAFF
>TRBJ1-1|once|TRBV18|NA
TGTGCCAGCTCACCATCGACAGTGGGGAACACTGAAGCTTTCTTT
CASSPSTVGNTEAFF
>TRBJ1-2|NA|TRBV18|TRBD1
TGTGCCAGCTCACCGGGACAGGGTGAATGGGGCTACACCTTC
CASSPGQGEWGYTF
>TRBJ2-7|NA|TRBV11-3|NA
TGTGCCAGCAGCCAAGACTACGAGCAGTACTTC
CASSQDYEQYF
>TRBJ2-2|NA|TRBV6-5|NA
TGTGCCAGCAGTTACTCGGGGCTAGCAGGGACCGGGGAGCTGTTTTTT
CASSYSGLAGTGELFF
>TRBJ2-1|NA|TRBV4-1|NA
TGCGCCAGCAGCCAAGCGGGCGGCAATGAGCAGTTCTTC
CASSQAGGNEQFF
>TRBJ1-3|NA|TRBV4-1|NA
TGCGCCAGCAGCCTCCCTAGGATCGGGGCAACTCTCTCTGGAAACACCATATATTTT
CASSLPRIGATLSGNTIYF
>TRBJ1-1|NA|TRBV19|NA
TGTGCCAGTAGTCCGGCTTACACTGAAGCTTTCTTT
CASSPAYTEAFF
>TRBJ1-2|NA|TRBV30|NA
TGTGCCTGGAGTGTACAAGGGGACGGCGGCTACACCTTC
CAWSVQGDGGYTF
>TRBJ2-2|NA|TRBV28|NA
TGTGCCAGCAGTTTAACCGGGGAATACACCGGGGAGCTGTTTTTT
CASSLTGEYTGELFF
>TRBJ2-1|once|TRBV10-3|TRBD1
TGTGCCATCAGTGGTCGACAGGGAAGGTGGAATGAGCAGTTCTTC
CAISGRQGRWNEQFF
>TRBJ1-1|NA|TRBV5-4|TRBD1
TGTGCCAGCAGCTACGGACAGGAAGGGACTGAAGCTTTCTTT
CASSYGQEGTEAFF
>TRBJ1-1|NA|TRBV27|NA
TGTGCCAGCAGTCGAGCGGGCACTGAAGCTTTCTTT
CASSRAGTEAFF
>TRBJ2-5|NA|TRBV11-2|NA
TGTGCCAGCAGCCGAACTGCCAGCCAAGAGACCCAGTACTTC
CASSRTASQETQYF
>TRBJ2-7|NA|TRBV29-1|NA
TGCAGCGTTGATAAGGGGTACGAGCAGTACTTC
CSVDKGYEQYF
>TRBJ1-6|NA|TRBV7-3|NA
TGTGCCAGCAGCTTAAACGGAGGGAATTCACCCCTCCACTTT
CASSLNGGNSPLHF
>TRBJ2-1|NA|TRBV27|NA
TGTGCCAGCAGTTTCGGGTTGACCAATGAGCAGTTCTTC
CASSFGLTNEQFF
>TRBJ2-5|NA|TRBV11-3|NA
TGTGCCAGCAGCTTAGGGGCGCAATGGGAGACCCAGTACTTC
CASSLGAQWETQYF
>TRBJ2-5|NA|TRBV9|NA
TGTGCCAGCAGCGATGGGACGGCCTCCCAAGAGACCCAGTACTTC
CASSDGTASQETQYF
>TRBJ2-7|NA|TRBV25-1|NA
TGTGCCAGCAGTGAATCTCGGACTCTCTACGAGCAGTACTTC
CASSESRTLYEQYF
>TRBJ2-7|few|TRBV27|NA
TGTGCCAGCAGTTCCAGGACCTACGAGCAGTACTTC
CASSSRTYEQYF
>TRBJ2-7|NA|TRBV2|NA
TGTGCCAGCAGCCCCGGACCGGTCCTCTCCTACGAGCAGTACTTC
CASSPGPVLSYEQYF
>TRBJ2-3|NA|TRBV6-1|NA
TGTGCCAGCAGTGGACCCACCCCCCGGGACACGCAGTATTTT
CASSGPTPRDTQYF
>TRBJ1-4|NA|TRBV27|NA
TGTGCCAGCAGTCCAAACATTGAAAAACTGTTTTTT
CASSPNIEKLFF
>TRBJ1-2|NA|TRBV25-1|NA
TGTGCCAGCAGTGAATATGGGGGTGGCTATGGCTACACCTTC
CASSEYGGGYGYTF
>TRBJ2-1|once|TRBV7-3|TRBD2
TGTGCCAGCAGCCCACTAGCGGGAGGTTGGGATGAGCAGTTCTTC
CASSPLAGGWDEQFF
>TRBJ1-5|NA|TRBV7-2|NA
TGTGCCAGCAGCCCCTCCACAGGGCCCTTCAATCAGCCCCAGCATTTT
CASSPSTGPFNQPQHF
>TRBJ1-1|once|TRBV9|TRBD1
TGTGCCAGCAGCGTAGCAGACAGGGGGTGGGCTGAAGCTTTCTTT
CASSVADRGWAEAFF
>TRBJ2-5|NA|TRBV19|NA
TGTGCCAGTACCAACGACAGGCGGGGAGAGACCCAGTACTTC
CASTNDRRGETQYF
>TRBJ2-1|once|TRBV11-3|NA
TGTGCCAGCACCTCAGGACTAAACAATGAGCAGTTCTTC
CASTSGLNNEQFF
>TRBJ1-2|few|TRBV5-4|NA
TGTGCCAGCACCTTTGGCGGACGGCAGGGAACCTATGGCTACACCTTC
CASTFGGRQGTYGYTF
>TRBJ2-7|NA|TRBV5-4|TRBD2
TGTGCCAGCAGCTTGGGCGGGAGCAGCTACGAGCAGTACTTC
CASSLGGSSYEQYF
>TRBJ1-2|NA|TRBV19|NA
TGTGCCAGTAGTACCGGTGAAGGGATCCGTGGCTACACCTTC
CASSTGEGIRGYTF
>TRBJ2-7|NA|TRBV21-1|NA
TGTGCCACCACTCTCGGGGGGGAGTGGCACGAGCAGTACTTC
CATTLGGEWHEQYF
>TRBJ2-2|once|TRBV14|NA
TGTGCCAGCAGCCAAGATCTCGACACCCAGAACACCGGGGAGCTGTTTTTT
CASSQDLDTQNTGELFF